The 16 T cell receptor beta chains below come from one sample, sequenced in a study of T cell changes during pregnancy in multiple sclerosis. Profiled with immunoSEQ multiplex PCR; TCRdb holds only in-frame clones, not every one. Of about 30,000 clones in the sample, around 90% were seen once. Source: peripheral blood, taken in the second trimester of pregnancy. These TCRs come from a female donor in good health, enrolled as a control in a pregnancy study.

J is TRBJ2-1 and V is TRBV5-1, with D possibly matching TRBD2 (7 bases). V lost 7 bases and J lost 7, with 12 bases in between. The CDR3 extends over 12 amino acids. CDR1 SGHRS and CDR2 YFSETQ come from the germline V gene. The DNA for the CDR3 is TGCGCCAGCCGAGGGGGGGGAAATGAGCAGTTCTTC. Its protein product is CASRGGGNEQFF.

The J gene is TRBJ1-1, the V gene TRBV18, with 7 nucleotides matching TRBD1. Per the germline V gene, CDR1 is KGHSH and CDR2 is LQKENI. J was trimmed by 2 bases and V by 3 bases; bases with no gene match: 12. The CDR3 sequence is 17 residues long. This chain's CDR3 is CASSPLEGAHGNTEAFF. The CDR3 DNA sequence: TGTGCCAGCTCACCCCTGGAGGGGGCGCACGGAAACACTGAAGCTTTCTTT.

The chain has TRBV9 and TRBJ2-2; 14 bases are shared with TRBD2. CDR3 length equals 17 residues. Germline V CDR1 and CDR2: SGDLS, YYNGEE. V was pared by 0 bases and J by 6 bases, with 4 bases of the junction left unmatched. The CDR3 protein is CASSVDSGLAGAGELFF. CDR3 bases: TGTGCCAGCAGCGTAGATTCGGGACTAGCGGGAGCCGGGGAGCTGTTTTTT.

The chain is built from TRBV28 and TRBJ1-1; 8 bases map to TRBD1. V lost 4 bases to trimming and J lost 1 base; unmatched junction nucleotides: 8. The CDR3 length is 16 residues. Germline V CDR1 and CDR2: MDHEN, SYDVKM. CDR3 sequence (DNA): TGTGCCAGCAGTTGGGGCAGGGGGCGGGGGAACACTGAAGCTTTCTTT. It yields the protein CASSWGRGRGNTEAFF.

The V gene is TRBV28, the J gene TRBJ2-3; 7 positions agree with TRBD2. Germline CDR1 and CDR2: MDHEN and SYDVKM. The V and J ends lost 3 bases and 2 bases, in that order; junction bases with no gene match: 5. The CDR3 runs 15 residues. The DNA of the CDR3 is TGTGCCAGCAGTTTGGAGGGAGGGGTCACAGATACGCAGTATTTT. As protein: CASSLEGGVTDTQYF.

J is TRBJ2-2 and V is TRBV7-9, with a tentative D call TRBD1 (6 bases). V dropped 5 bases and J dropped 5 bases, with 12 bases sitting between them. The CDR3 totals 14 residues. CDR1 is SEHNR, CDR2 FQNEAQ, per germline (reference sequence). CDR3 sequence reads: CASSPKQGTGELFF. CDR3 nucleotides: TGTGCCAGCAGCCCTAAACAGGGAACCGGGGAGCTGTTTTTT.

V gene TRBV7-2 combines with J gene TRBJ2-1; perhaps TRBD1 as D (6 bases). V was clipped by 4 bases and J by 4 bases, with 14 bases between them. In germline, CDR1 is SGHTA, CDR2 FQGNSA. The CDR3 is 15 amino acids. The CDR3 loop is CASSSRQAWYNEQFF. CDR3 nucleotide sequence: TGTGCCAGCAGCTCCAGACAGGCGTGGTACAATGAGCAGTTCTTC. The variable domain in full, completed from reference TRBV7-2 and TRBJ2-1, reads GAGVSQSPSNKVTEKGKDVELRCDPISGHTALYWYRQSLGQGLEFLIYFQGNSAPDKSGLPSDRFSAERTGGSVSTLTIQRTQQEDSAVYLCASSSRQAWYNEQFFGPGTRLTVL.

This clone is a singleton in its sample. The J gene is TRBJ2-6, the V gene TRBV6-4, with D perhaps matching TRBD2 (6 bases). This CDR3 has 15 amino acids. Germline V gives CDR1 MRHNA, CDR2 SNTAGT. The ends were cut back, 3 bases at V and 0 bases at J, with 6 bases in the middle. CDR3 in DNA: TGTGCCAGCAGTGAGGGGGGCTCTGGGGCCAACGTCCTGACTTTC. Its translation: CASSEGGSGANVLTF.

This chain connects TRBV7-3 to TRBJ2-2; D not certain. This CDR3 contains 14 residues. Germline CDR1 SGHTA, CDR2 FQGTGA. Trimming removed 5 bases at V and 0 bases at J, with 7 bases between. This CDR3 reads CASSPGSNTGELFF. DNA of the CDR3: TGTGCCAGCAGCCCAGGATCGAACACCGGGGAGCTGTTTTTT.

CDR3 bases: TGTGCCAGCAGTCCCAGGGGGCTGGAGCAGTATTTT. Protein: CASSPRGLEQYF. The chain recombines TRBV6-5 with TRBJ2-3; 8 bases are a match to TRBD1. Germline values: CDR1 MNHEY, CDR2 SVGAGI. The CDR3 spans 12 residues. V shed 5 bases and J 11 bases; nucleotides not matched to a gene: 6.

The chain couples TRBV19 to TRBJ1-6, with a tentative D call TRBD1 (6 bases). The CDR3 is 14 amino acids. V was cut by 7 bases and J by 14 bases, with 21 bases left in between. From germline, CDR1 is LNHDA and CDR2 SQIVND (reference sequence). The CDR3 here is CASTARDGTSTLHF. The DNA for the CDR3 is TGTGCCAGTACCGCCCGAGATGGGACATCGACCCTCCACTTT.

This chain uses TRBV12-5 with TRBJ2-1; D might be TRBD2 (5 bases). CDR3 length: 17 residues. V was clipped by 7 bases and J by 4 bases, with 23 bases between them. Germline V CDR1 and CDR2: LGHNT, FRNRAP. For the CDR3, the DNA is TGTGCTAGTGCCCTACCGGCGAGGGCGACCACATACAATGAGCAGTTCTTC. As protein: CASALPARATTYNEQFF.

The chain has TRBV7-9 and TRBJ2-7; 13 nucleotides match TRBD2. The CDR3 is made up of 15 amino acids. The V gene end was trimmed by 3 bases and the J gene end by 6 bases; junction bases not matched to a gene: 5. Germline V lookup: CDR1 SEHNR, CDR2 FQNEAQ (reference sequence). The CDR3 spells CASSLGLAGYFEQYF. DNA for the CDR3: TGTGCCAGCAGCTTGGGACTAGCGGGATACTTCGAGCAGTACTTC.

The CDR3 reads CAISEQGGSQYF. In nucleotides, the CDR3 is TGTGCCATCAGTGAACAGGGGGGGTCCCAGTACTTC. The chain employs TRBV10-3 and TRBJ2-5, with a tentative D call TRBD1 (8 bases). Trimming stripped 3 bases from V and 9 bases from J, with 11 bases between. CDR1 is ENHRY, CDR2 SYGVKD, per germline. This CDR3 has 12 residues.

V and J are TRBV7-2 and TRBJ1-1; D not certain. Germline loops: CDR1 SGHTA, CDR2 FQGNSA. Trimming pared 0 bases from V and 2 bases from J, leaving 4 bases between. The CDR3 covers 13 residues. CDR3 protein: CASSLALNTEAFF. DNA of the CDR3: TGTGCCAGCAGCTTAGCCCTCAACACTGAAGCTTTCTTT.

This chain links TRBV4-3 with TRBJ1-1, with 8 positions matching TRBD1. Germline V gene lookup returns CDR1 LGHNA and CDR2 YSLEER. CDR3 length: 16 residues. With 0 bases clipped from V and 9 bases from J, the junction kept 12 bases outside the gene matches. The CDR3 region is CASSQEIRTGPFQAFF. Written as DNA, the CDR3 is TGCGCCAGCAGCCAAGAGATCAGGACAGGGCCTTTCCAAGCTTTCTTT.